This entry features one T cell receptor (beta chain) sequence. The repertoire was sequenced with immunoSEQ multiplex PCR; TCRdb's copy has only in-frame clones and lacks some. The profile shows 9,000 or so clones, 79% of them singletons. The germline V gene has CDR1 ENHRY and CDR2 SYGVKD. The CDR3 covers 16 residues. The J segment lost 8 bases and the V segment lost 3 bases, leaving 14 bases of the junction unmatched. The sample belongs to a study of somatic mutations in cytotoxic T cells in rheumatoid arthritis. The chain couples TRBV10-3 to TRBJ1-2; 8 nucleotides agree with TRBD1. This TCR was sampled from an adult with rheumatoid arthritis. The sequencing sample was made of CD8+ T cells sorted from blood. The CDR3 loop reads CAISERQGLNYGGYTF. The CDR3 coding sequence is TGTGCCATCAGTGAACGACAGGGGCTAAACTATGGAGGCTACACCTTC.